This TCR beta chain is from a study of T cell repertoires in cytomegalovirus infection. Overall study context: Newly reported HLA-C-restricted and thoroughly characterized HLA-B-restricted CMV epitopes were employed.

Whole-study findings and limits: Cumulative frequency of public TCR beta families picked out carriers of CMV plus the relevant HLA. Clonotypes of TCR beta that were HLA-C-restricted and CMV-specific dominated the ex vivo response.

Concerning this clonotype: Its specificity is unknown.

In TCRdb, the reads were re-called with MiXCR into one record per CDR3 protein. This table holds some 350,000 distinct CDR3 sequences, under 35% found once. The sequences come from cultured PBMCs, collected from culture after CMV antigen stimulation. This TCR was recovered from a human donor in good health (CMV status not recorded). Some clones in this sample may be carry-over from other donors' samples.

The CDR3 coding sequence is TGTGCCAGCAGCCGGGTCCCGAGTAATTCACCCCTCCACTTT. Amino acids: CASSRVPSNSPLHF. The chain links TRBV3-1 to TRBJ1-6; D is ambiguous. Looked up from germline, CDR1 is LGHDT and CDR2 is YNNKEL (reference sequence). V dropped 4 bases and J dropped 6 bases, with 10 bases sitting between them. The CDR3 extends over 14 amino acids.